The 17 T cell receptor beta chains in this list originate from one sample, sequenced in a study of cytomegalovirus exposure and HLA in healthy donors. Primers for the PCR totalled 60 Vbeta and 13 Jbeta. Measured with immunoSEQ multiplex PCR; TCRdb has only the in-frame clones, and not every one. The table has some 180,000 clones, roughly 88% seen once. Sequenced input: PBMCs. The receptors stem from a girl aged 2-10 years in good health and CMV-seropositive.

This clone was seen a handful of times. The chain carries TRBV30 and TRBJ2-7, with 11 bases that match TRBD1. This CDR3 has 13 amino acids. V shed 5 bases and J 6 bases; nucleotides not matched to a gene: 6. Germline CDR1 is GTSNPN and CDR2 is SVGIG (reference sequence). CDR3 coding DNA: TGTGCCTGGGGGACAGGGGGAAATCGCGAGCAGTACTTC. Translating gives CAWGTGGNREQYF.

The V call is TRBV5-1, the J call TRBJ2-1, with D unresolved. The CDR3 is 13 residues long. From germline, CDR1 is SGHRS and CDR2 YFSETQ. V shed 7 bases and J shed 6 bases, with 14 bases lying between them. CDR3 loop: CASSSLLGNEQFF. In DNA, the CDR3 is TGCGCCAGCTCCTCTCTGCTCGGCAATGAGCAGTTCTTC.

This clone has only a few counts. The genes are TRBV7-9 and TRBJ2-7; TRBD2 matches at 11 bases. V shed 4 bases, J shed 2 bases, and the junction held 4 bases outside the gene matches. This CDR3 has 15 amino acids. The germline gives CDR1 SEHNR, CDR2 FQNEAQ (reference sequence). CDR3 nucleotide sequence: TGTGCCAGCAGCTACAGACTAGCGGGAACCTACGAGCAGTACTTC. This encodes CASSYRLAGTYEQYF.

The rearrangement uses TRBV7-2 and TRBJ2-3; possible D gene TRBD2, 6 bases. Germline CDR1 and CDR2: SGHTA and FQGNSA. V gave up 3 bases and J gave up 1 base, with 11 bases separating them. The CDR3 contains 15 residues. Here the CDR3 reads CASSFAGPGTDTQYF. In DNA, the CDR3 is TGTGCCAGCAGCTTCGCGGGGCCCGGCACAGATACGCAGTATTTT.

The chain joins TRBV2 to TRBJ1-4; 8 bases fit TRBD1. There are 17 residues in the CDR3. With V trimmed by 6 bases and J by 0 bases, 9 bases remained unmatched. Germline V gene sequence: CDR1 SNHLY, CDR2 FYNNEI. The CDR3 DNA follows: TGTGCCAGCAGCGCCGGACAGGGAGGAGCAACTAATGAAAAACTGTTTTTT. Amino acids: CASSAGQGGATNEKLFF.

The CDR3, as DNA: TGTGCCAGTAGTAGACGGACAGGATTCCAAGAGACCCAGTACTTC. Translating gives CASSRRTGFQETQYF. The J gene is TRBJ2-5, the V gene TRBV19; 7 nucleotides line up with TRBD1. The germline V gene encodes CDR1 LNHDA and CDR2 SQIVND (reference sequence). The CDR3 sequence is 15 residues long. Germline trimming cut 4 bases from V and 1 base from J; bases unmatched to any gene: 6.

The V call is TRBV5-1, the J call TRBJ1-1, with no clear D. With 0 bases removed from V and 7 bases from J, the gap between germline ends came to 16 bases. From germline, CDR1 is SGHRS and CDR2 YFSETQ. The length of the CDR3 is 15 residues. The CDR3 protein is CASSLDSGGVLEAFF. CDR3 coding DNA: TGCGCCAGCAGCTTGGATTCGGGAGGTGTCCTTGAAGCTTTCTTT.

This sequence joins TRBV7-9 and TRBJ2-7, with TRBD1 matching 7 bases. The germline V gene has CDR1 SEHNR and CDR2 FQNEAQ (reference sequence). The CDR3 is made up of 14 amino acids. J was trimmed by 2 bases and V by 5 bases; bases with no gene match: 6. The CDR3 sequence is CASSPGDRTYEQYF. The CDR3 DNA is TGTGCCAGCAGCCCCGGGGACAGAACCTACGAGCAGTACTTC. The full variable domain, completed using reference TRBV7-9 and TRBJ2-7, is DTGVSQNPRHKITKRGQNVTFRCDPISEHNRLYWYRQTLGQGPEFLTYFQNEAQLEKSRLLSDRFSAERPKGSFSTLEIQRTEQGDSAMYLCASSPGDRTYEQYFGPGTRLTVT.

V is TRBV27 and J is TRBJ1-5, with D perhaps matching TRBD1 (6 bases). The CDR3 totals 15 residues. V lost 3 bases to trimming and J lost 0 bases, with 9 bases between them. CDR1 is MNHEY and CDR2 is SMNVEV in the germline V gene (reference sequence). In DNA, the CDR3 is TGTGCCAGCAGTTTTCACAGGGATAGCAATCAGCCCCAGCATTTT. This gives the protein CASSFHRDSNQPQHF.

CDR3 sequence (DNA): TGTGCCAGCAGTGGCGGGGGGGAAAAACTGTTTTTT. Protein: CASSGGGEKLFF. The chain uses TRBV6-1 and TRBJ1-4, with a tentative D call TRBD1 (5 bases). This CDR3 contains 12 residues. V lost 4 bases to trimming and J lost 8 bases, with 8 bases between them. The V gene's germline CDR1 is MNHNS and CDR2 SASEGT.

This rearrangement joins TRBV6-1 to TRBJ2-7, with 7 positions matching TRBD1. CDR1 MNHNS and CDR2 SASEGT come from the germline V gene. V lost 8 bases to trimming and J lost 0 bases; unmatched junction nucleotides: 7. The CDR3 has 14 residues. CDR3 sequence reads: CASSEGGDSYEQYF. Written as DNA, the CDR3 is TGTGCCAGCTCGGAAGGGGGCGACTCCTACGAGCAGTACTTC.

The rearrangement uses TRBV25-1 and TRBJ2-7; D ambiguous. The V end lost 3 bases, the J end lost 0 bases, and 6 bases lay between the germline ends. Germline V gene data show CDR1 as MGHDK and CDR2 as SYGVNS. The CDR3 covers 13 residues. This CDR3 reads CASSELDSYEQYF. In nucleotides, the CDR3 is TGTGCCAGCAGTGAGCTAGACTCCTACGAGCAGTACTTC.

The chain couples TRBV28 to TRBJ1-2; D is uncertain. V was trimmed by 6 bases and J by 4 bases, leaving 15 bases between them. There are 14 residues in the CDR3. CDR1 is MDHEN, CDR2 SYDVKM, per germline. The DNA for the CDR3 is TGTGCCAGCAGCTGGGCACAGTTGATCTATGGCTACACCTTC. It yields the protein CASSWAQLIYGYTF.

This chain joins TRBV18 and TRBJ2-5; TRBD2 matches 8 bases. J lost 2 bases, V lost 2 bases, and 4 bases had no gene match. Germline CDR1 reads KGHSH; CDR2 reads LQKENI. CDR3 length: 15 residues. CDR3: CASSPSSGIQETQYF. Here the CDR3 DNA reads TGTGCCAGCTCACCAAGTAGCGGGATACAAGAGACCCAGTACTTC.

The chain is built from TRBV5-1 and TRBJ2-7, with D possibly TRBD2 on 6 matching bases. V was cut by 4 bases and J by 7 bases, with 21 bases left in between. Germline CDR1 is SGHRS and CDR2 is YFSETQ. There are 15 residues in the CDR3. This CDR3 reads CASSRGTPEYEEQYF. The CDR3 region has the DNA TGCGCCAGCAGCCGCGGGACCCCCGAATACGAAGAGCAGTACTTC.

V is TRBV5-1 and J is TRBJ1-1, with D tentatively TRBD1 (6 bases). Germline V lookup: CDR1 SGHRS, CDR2 YFSETQ. V was shortened by 0 bases and J by 3 bases, with 15 bases between the two germline ends. The CDR3 has 16 amino acids. The CDR3 DNA sequence: TGCGCCAGCAGCTTGGGCAGGGGTATCGGGGACACTGAAGCTTTCTTT. Amino acids: CASSLGRGIGDTEAFF. Full variable domain (rest looked up from reference TRBV5-1 and TRBJ1-1): KAGVTQTPRYLIKTRGQQVTLSCSPISGHRSVSWYQQTPGQGLQFLFEYFSETQRNKGNFPGRFSGRQFSNSRSEMNVSTLELGDSALYLCASSLGRGIGDTEAFFGQGTRLTVV.

V is TRBV4-2 and J is TRBJ2-1; 11 nucleotides align to TRBD2. Germline CDR1 and CDR2: LGHNA and YNFKEQ. The CDR3 covers 15 residues. With 1 base clipped from V and 6 bases from J, the junction kept 2 bases outside the gene matches. The CDR3 loop reads CASSQGLAGPNEQFF. CDR3 DNA: TGTGCCAGCAGCCAAGGACTAGCGGGACCCAATGAGCAGTTCTTC.